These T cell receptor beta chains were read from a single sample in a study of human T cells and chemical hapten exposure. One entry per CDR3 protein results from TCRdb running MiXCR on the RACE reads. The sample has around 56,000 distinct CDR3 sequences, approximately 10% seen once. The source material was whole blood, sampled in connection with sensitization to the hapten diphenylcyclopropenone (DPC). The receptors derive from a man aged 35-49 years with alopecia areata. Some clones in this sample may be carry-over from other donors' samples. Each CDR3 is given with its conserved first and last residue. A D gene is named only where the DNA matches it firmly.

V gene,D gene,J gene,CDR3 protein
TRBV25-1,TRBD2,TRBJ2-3,CASNVMGQYRTSGRTVLRDTQYF
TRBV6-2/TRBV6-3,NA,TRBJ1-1,CASSYSRQVNTEAFF
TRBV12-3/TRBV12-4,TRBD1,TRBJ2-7,CASSPYGQASYEQYF
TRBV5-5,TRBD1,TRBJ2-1,CASLNVGTGDTMEQFF
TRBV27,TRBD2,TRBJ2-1,CASTQSAGAPHNEQFF
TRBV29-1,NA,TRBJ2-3,CSVAGSTDTQYF
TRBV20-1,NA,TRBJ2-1,CSARIRLNNEQFF
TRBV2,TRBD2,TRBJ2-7,CASSESLTSGSEQYF
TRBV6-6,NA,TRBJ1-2,CASSQLSVQDYGYTF
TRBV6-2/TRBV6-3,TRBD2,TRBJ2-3,CASSRAGEGGDTQYF
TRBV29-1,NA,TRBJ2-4,CSVGGHLAKNIQYF
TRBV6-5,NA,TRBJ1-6,CASSYSTGGRDSPLHF
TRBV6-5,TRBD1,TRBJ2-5,CASSYGSPRGPQETQYF
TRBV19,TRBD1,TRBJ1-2,CASSAHDRGAGGYTF
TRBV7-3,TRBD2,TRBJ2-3,CASSLLAANADTQYF